This TCR beta chain was observed in a study of shared clonotypes between healthy human individuals. Method: immunoSEQ multiplex PCR; TCRdb's copy keeps in-frame clones and lacks some. The repertoire holds around 2.5 million clones, with 90% to 95% as singletons. From germline, CDR1 is SGHDN and CDR2 FVKESK. There are 17 residues in the CDR3. Trimming stripped 1 base from V and 4 bases from J, with 17 bases between. This clonotype was obtained from a man aged 18-30 years in good health. Some clones in this sample may be carry-over from other donors' samples. The specimen was naive CD4+ T cells from PBMCs. Subset noted: CD45RA+ positively selected. The V call is TRBV14, the J call TRBJ2-1; a possible D gene is TRBD2 (6 bases). As DNA, the CDR3 is TGTGCCAGCAGCCAAGTAGGAGGGGCCCTAAAATACAATGAGCAGTTCTTC. Protein: CASSQVGGALKYNEQFF.